This T cell receptor (beta chain) was identified in a study of T cell responses to AZD1222 COVID-19 vaccine. Study-wide background: Samples with a second dose at about 4 or about 12 weeks were pooled together.

Study-wide points: Targeting of unmutated variant regions was reportedly seen in nearly half of spike-specific TCRs. Females outnumbered males among donors, who were mostly white British; clonal diversity was possibly underestimated. In all cases, repertoires were sampled only after the peak T cell response.

Sequenced by immunoSEQ multiplex PCR; TCRdb stores in-frame clones only, minus some. This table has about 190,000 clones, 92% appearing once. With respect to this clone: Its antigen is as yet unknown.

This CDR3 has 15 residues. Trimming removed 6 bases from V and 2 bases from J; junction bases left unmatched: 9. Germline V lookup: CDR1 MNHEY, CDR2 SVGAGI. The specimen comprised peripheral blood, sampled on day 0 of AZD1222 vaccination. V is TRBV6-5 and J is TRBJ2-7; 8 bases align to TRBD2. This receptor was obtained from an adult in good health. The CDR3 reads CASRGGRGAAYEQYF. CDR3 in DNA: TGTGCCAGCAGAGGGGGGCGGGGGGCCGCCTACGAGCAGTACTTC.